This T cell receptor beta chain appears in the sequencing data of a study of shared clonotypes between healthy human individuals. Study-level findings and limits: The study sampled only blood, and tissue repertoires likely differ. The authors expected sequencing depth to affect clonotype sharing among donors.

This clone has a single count. Its target is unknown. Sequencing used immunoSEQ multiplex PCR; TCRdb keeps in-frame clones, though not all of them. Of some 1,400,000 clones listed, 96% are singletons. The clonotype was recovered from a man aged 25-45 years in good health. The sample was naive CD4+ T cells sorted from blood. The subset was: CD45RA+ positively selected.

CDR3 coding DNA: TGTGCCAGCAGCTTAGACACCAGGGGGCCCCACTATGGCTACACCTTC. This codes for CASSLDTRGPHYGYTF. V gene TRBV7-9 combines with J gene TRBJ1-2, with 8 positions matching TRBD1. The germline V gene encodes CDR1 SEHNR and CDR2 FQNEAQ (reference sequence). V lost 1 base, J lost 3 bases, and 7 bases stayed unmatched. The CDR3 covers 16 residues.